Following are 15 T cell receptor beta chains from one sample sequenced in a study of cytomegalovirus exposure and HLA in healthy donors. The study ran its PCR with 60 Vbeta and 13 Jbeta primers. Generated by immunoSEQ multiplex PCR, the TCRdb table keeps only in-frame clones and is missing some. The sample has about 190,000 clones; around 75% are singletons. The sample consisted of PBMCs. These receptor sequences come from a woman younger than 45 in good health and CMV-seropositive.

The chain joins TRBV4-3 to TRBJ2-7, with 7 bases aligning to TRBD1. V lost 1 base and J lost 2; bases outside the gene matches: 5. CDR3 length equals 15 residues. Germline CDR1 and CDR2: LGHNA and YSLEER. CDR3 protein: CASSQVWDSTYEQYF. The CDR3 region has the DNA TGCGCCAGCAGCCAAGTGTGGGACAGTACCTACGAGCAGTACTTC.

This clone was recorded only once. The rearrangement joins TRBV7-6 to TRBJ2-7; 7 bases agree with TRBD2. The CDR3 covers 14 residues. Germline V gives CDR1 SGHVS, CDR2 FNYEAQ. The J segment lost 4 bases and the V segment lost 5 bases, leaving 8 bases of the junction unmatched. CDR3 in amino acids: CASSPRGDFYEQYF. The DNA for the CDR3 is TGTGCCAGCAGCCCACGGGGGGATTTTTACGAGCAGTACTTC.

V usage is TRBV19 and J usage is TRBJ2-1; 8 bases fit TRBD2. V lost 5 bases to trimming and J lost 0 bases; unmatched junction nucleotides: 3. The CDR3 has 15 residues. Looked up from germline, CDR1 is LNHDA and CDR2 is SQIVND (reference sequence). CDR3 DNA: TGTGCCAGTAGTTTAAGCGGGAGCTCCTACAATGAGCAGTTCTTC. Its translation: CASSLSGSSYNEQFF.

This chain joins TRBV28 and TRBJ2-7; D not certain. This CDR3 is built from 12 residues. Germline V gives CDR1 MDHEN, CDR2 SYDVKM. The ends were cut back, 1 base at V and 4 bases at J, with 5 bases in the middle. The CDR3 DNA reads as TGTGCCAGCAGTTTATATTCATACGAGCAGTACTTC. The encoded protein is CASSLYSYEQYF.

The V gene is TRBV27, the J gene TRBJ2-3; TRBD2 agrees at 14 bases. The germline V gene encodes CDR1 MNHEY and CDR2 SMNVEV (reference sequence). The CDR3 has 15 residues. V gave up 8 bases and J gave up 12 bases; unmatched junction bases: 13. DNA for the CDR3: TGTGCCAGCCTTTCTAGATCCGGACTAGCGGGAGGCCAGTATTTT. Protein: CASLSRSGLAGGQYF.

This chain connects TRBV28 to TRBJ1-5; D not certain. The germline V and J ends were trimmed by 6 bases and 4 bases, with 4 bases remaining between them. CDR3 length: 11 amino acids. The germline CDR1 and CDR2 sequences are MDHEN and SYDVKM. CDR3 protein: CASSLNQPQHF. The CDR3 DNA is TGTGCCAGCAGCCTTAATCAGCCCCAGCATTTT.

With respect to this clone: Other DNA sequences from this sample encode an identical CDR3 as well. The rearrangement uses TRBV6-1 and TRBJ2-7; 7 nucleotides line up with TRBD1. The germline V gene has CDR1 MNHNS and CDR2 SASEGT. This CDR3 is 13 amino acids long. With V trimmed by 3 bases and J by 5 bases, 4 bases remained unmatched. DNA for the CDR3: TGTGCCAGCAGTGAGACAGGGTTCAACGAGCAGTACTTC. Its protein is CASSETGFNEQYF.

The chain carries TRBV2 and TRBJ2-2, with 7 bases lining up with TRBD1. Germline trimming cut 0 bases from V and 7 bases from J; bases unmatched to any gene: 14. The CDR3 covers 18 residues. Germline lookup yields CDR1 SNHLY and CDR2 FYNNEI. The CDR3 protein is CASSEALPDRVSIGELFF. In nucleotides, the CDR3 is TGTGCCAGCAGTGAAGCTTTGCCCGACAGGGTATCGATCGGGGAGCTGTTTTTT. Complete variable domain (other parts from reference TRBV2 and TRBJ2-2): EPEVTQTPSHQVTQMGQEVILRCVPISNHLYFYWYRQILGQKVEFLVSFYNNEISEKSEIFDDQFSVERPDGSNFTLKIRSTKLEDSAMYFCASSEALPDRVSIGELFFGEGSRLTVL.

J is TRBJ2-5 and V is TRBV29-1; D gene ambiguous. The CDR3 totals 15 residues. Germline CDR1 is SQVTM and CDR2 is ANQGSEA. V was shortened by 4 bases and J by 2 bases, with 17 bases between the two germline ends. The CDR3 loop reads CSVVGGSHYQETQYF. The DNA for the CDR3 is TGCAGCGTTGTGGGTGGATCACACTATCAAGAGACCCAGTACTTC.

J is TRBJ1-2 and V is TRBV29-1; the D gene is possibly TRBD1 (5 bases). CDR3 length: 16 amino acids. The germline V gene encodes CDR1 SQVTM and CDR2 ANQGSEA. Deletions cut 3 bases from V and 0 bases from J, with 17 bases between. The DNA for the CDR3 is TGCAGCGTTGACGGGGGACGCCCACTCGCTAACTATGGCTACACCTTC. It specifies CSVDGGRPLANYGYTF.

The chain is built from TRBV5-4 and TRBJ2-7, with 8 bases fitting TRBD2. Trimming at V came to 7 bases and at J to 4 bases, leaving 13 bases not matched to a gene. The CDR3 runs 15 residues. Germline CDR1 SGHNT, CDR2 YYREEE (reference sequence). Here the CDR3 DNA reads TGTGCCAGCGGCCCGGGGGGGAGCGGGAGTTACGAGCAGTACTTC. Translated, it gives CASGPGGSGSYEQYF.

The V call is TRBV5-1, the J call TRBJ2-3; D may be TRBD2 (5 bases). The V gene lost 2 bases and the J gene lost 3 bases, with 16 bases spanning the gap. CDR1 and CDR2 from the germline V gene are SGHRS and YFSETQ. The CDR3 contains 16 residues. CDR3 nucleotide sequence: TGCGCCAGCAGCTTATCAGTTCTCGGAGGTACAGATACGCAGTATTTT. It yields the protein CASSLSVLGGTDTQYF.

The J gene is TRBJ2-1, the V gene TRBV7-6, with 10 bases that match TRBD2. V gave up 3 bases and J gave up 0 bases; unmatched junction bases: 11. The CDR3 has 19 amino acids. Germline CDR1 SGHVS, CDR2 FNYEAQ. CDR3 sequence reads: CASSFPASGRLASYNEQFF. CDR3 sequence (DNA): TGTGCCAGCAGCTTTCCGGCTAGCGGGAGACTAGCCTCCTACAATGAGCAGTTCTTC.

The chain has TRBV27 and TRBJ2-7, with TRBD2 matching over 12 bases. The V gene's germline CDR1 is MNHEY and CDR2 SMNVEV (reference sequence). V lost 5 bases and J lost 4; bases outside the gene matches: 12. The CDR3 spans 17 residues. The CDR3 nucleotides are TGTGCCAGCAGTCGCACCACGATGACTAGCGGGAGTTACGAGCAGTACTTC. Its protein product is CASSRTTMTSGSYEQYF.

The rearrangement links TRBV6-5 to TRBJ2-4; D remains ambiguous. This CDR3 contains 13 residues. The germline CDR1 and CDR2 sequences are MNHEY and SVGAGI. Trimming pared 2 bases from V and 6 bases from J, leaving 8 bases between. The CDR3 DNA reads as TGTGCCAGCAGTTACCGAGAGGCAAACATTCAGTACTTC. Translating it yields CASSYREANIQYF.